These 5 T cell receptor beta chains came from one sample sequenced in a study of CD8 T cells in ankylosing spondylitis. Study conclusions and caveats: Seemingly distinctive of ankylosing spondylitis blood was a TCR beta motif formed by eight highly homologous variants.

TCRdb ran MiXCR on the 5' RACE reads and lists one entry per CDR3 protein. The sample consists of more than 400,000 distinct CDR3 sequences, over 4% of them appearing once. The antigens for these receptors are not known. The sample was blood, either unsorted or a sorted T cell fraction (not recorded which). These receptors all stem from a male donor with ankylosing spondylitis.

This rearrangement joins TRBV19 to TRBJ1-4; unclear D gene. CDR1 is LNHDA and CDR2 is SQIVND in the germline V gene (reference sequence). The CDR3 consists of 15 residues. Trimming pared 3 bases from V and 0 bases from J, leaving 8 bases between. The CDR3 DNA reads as TGTGCCAGTAGTATGGTCGCCTCAACTAATGAAAAACTGTTTTTT. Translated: CASSMVASTNEKLFF.

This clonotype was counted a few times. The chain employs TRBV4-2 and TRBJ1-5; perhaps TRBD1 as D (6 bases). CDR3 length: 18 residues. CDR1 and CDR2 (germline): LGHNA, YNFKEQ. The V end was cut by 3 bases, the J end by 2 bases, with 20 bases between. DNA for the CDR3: TGTGCCAGCAGCCACCCTACAGGGACGGGGGCCGGCAATCAGCCCCAGCATTTT. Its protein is CASSHPTGTGAGNQPQHF.

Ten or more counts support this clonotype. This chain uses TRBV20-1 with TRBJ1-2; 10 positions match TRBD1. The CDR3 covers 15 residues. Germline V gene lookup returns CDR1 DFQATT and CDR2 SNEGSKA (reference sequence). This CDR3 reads CLLGTGEIVNYGYTF. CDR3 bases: TGCTTGCTAGGGACAGGGGAGATTGTGAATTATGGCTACACCTTC.

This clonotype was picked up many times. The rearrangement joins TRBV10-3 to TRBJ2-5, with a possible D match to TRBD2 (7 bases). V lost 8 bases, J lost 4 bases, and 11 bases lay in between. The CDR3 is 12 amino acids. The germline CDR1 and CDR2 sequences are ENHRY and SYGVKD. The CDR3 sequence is CAIRGGGETQYF. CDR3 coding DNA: TGTGCCATCCGGGGAGGGGGAGAGACCCAGTACTTC.

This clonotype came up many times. The CDR3 region is CASSLPGTNEKLFF. CDR3 nucleotide sequence: TGTGCCAGCAGTTTACCCGGAACTAATGAAAAACTGTTTTTT. This sequence joins TRBV28 and TRBJ1-4, with D hard to call. V was clipped by 2 bases and J by 1 base, with 5 bases between them. Germline assignment: CDR1 MDHEN and CDR2 SYDVKM. This CDR3 has 14 residues.